Below, 5 T cell receptor beta chains from the same sample are listed, as sequenced in a study of OX40 agonist ivuxolimab in advanced cancers. The protocol was immunoSEQ multiplex PCR, while the TCRdb copy is restricted to in-frame clones and leaves out a portion. The table shows tens of thousands of clones, with roughly 83% occurring only once. The sample was CD4+ or CD8+ T cells sorted from blood, taken in a trial of the OX40 agonist ivuxolimab. These receptors were collected from an adult with an advanced solid tumor such as melanoma, head and neck, liver or kidney cancer.

The rearrangement uses TRBV27 and TRBJ1-1, with 11 bases matching TRBD1. This CDR3 spans 17 amino acids. J lost 5 bases, V lost 3 bases, and 11 bases had no gene match. CDR1 is MNHEY, CDR2 SMNVEV, per germline (reference sequence). The DNA of the CDR3 is TGTGCCAGCAGTTTTTACTGGGACAGGGGGGCGGGAACTGAAGCTTTCTTT. Residues: CASSFYWDRGAGTEAFF.

This clone was seen once. The J gene is TRBJ2-1, the V gene TRBV9; D uncertain. Per germline, CDR1 SGDLS and CDR2 YYNGEE. The CDR3 covers 16 residues. Trimming removed 4 bases from V and 2 bases from J, with 16 bases in between. The CDR3, as DNA: TGTGCCAGCAGCCCACAAGGGCCGGGTCCCTACAATGAGCAGTTCTTC. It is translated as CASSPQGPGPYNEQFF.

The chain employs TRBV4-1 and TRBJ2-1; D could derive from TRBD1 or TRBD2 (5 bases each). The CDR3 contains 17 residues. CDR1 is MGHRA, CDR2 YSYEKL, per germline. V was trimmed by 0 bases and J by 1 base, leaving 13 bases between them. The CDR3, as DNA: TGCGCCAGCAGCCAAGACGAGGGGAAAAGGTCCTACAATGAGCAGTTCTTC. Protein product: CASSQDEGKRSYNEQFF.

V and J are TRBV5-6 and TRBJ2-5, with TRBD2 as a possible D gene (6 bases). CDR1 is SGHDT, CDR2 YYEEEE, per germline. CDR3 size: 19 residues. Between the trimmed V and J ends, which lost 2 bases and 1 base, there was a span of 24 bases. Here the CDR3 reads CASSLHPSVGGSLQETQYF. The DNA for the CDR3 is TGTGCCAGCAGCTTACACCCCTCTGTCGGGGGATCACTCCAAGAGACCCAGTACTTC.

This clone was found a few times. This chain links TRBV30 with TRBJ1-1, with 12 bases that match TRBD1. The CDR3 totals 15 residues. CDR1 is GTSNPN and CDR2 is SVGIG in the germline V gene (reference sequence). Trimming at V came to 7 bases and at J to 3 bases, leaving 9 bases not matched to a gene. CDR3 coding DNA: TGTGCCTCCCGCCGGGACAGGGGGCTTGACACTGAAGCTTTCTTT. The encoded protein is CASRRDRGLDTEAFF.